This T cell receptor (beta chain) appears in the sequencing data of a study of cytomegalovirus exposure and HLA in healthy donors (dated by TCRdb to between 2016 and 2019). In terms of the full investigation: An earlier analysis of some 600 of the donors reported about 300 Gb of sequence data and 95 million to 140 million unique TCR beta sequences obtained from roughly 170 million T cells. A later analysis re-examined previously published TCR beta repertoires from roughly 650 donors and added high-resolution HLA genotyping to investigate patterns of TCR occurrence. Donor age, sex, ethnicity and CMV serostatus were compiled alongside the repertoire data. The study profiled the T cell repertoires of 550 to 700 subjects by immunosequencing and related them to cytomegalovirus serostatus. An early release that covered about 600 HLA-typed donors contained approximately 290 gigabases of sequencing data and 65 million to 100 million unique TCR sequences. The number of donors typed differed by locus, with about 629-630 for A, B, C, DRB1 and DQB1, more than 500 for DQA1, approximately 580 for DPA1, and over 400 for DPB1. Of the 300 to 450 genotyped donors, 81% were placed in the genetic ancestry cluster associated with self-reported Caucasian donors. A handful of DR-DQ haplotypes were treated as single units for association and clustering because of strong linkage in the cohort. An earlier analysis of about 620 of the donors applied high-throughput TCR beta sequencing to assess whether each TCR beta V gene segment acted as functional or pseudogenic. Every repertoire in the discovery cohort had been generated on one and the same sequencing platform. In addition to the first cohort of roughly 670 subjects, a separate validation cohort of about 120 different subjects was used. Rather than drawing on any new phenotypic data, the later analysis identified candidate immune exposures from TCR beta sequences and the way those sequences occurred across donors. The study aimed to test whether signatures of past pathogen exposure could be identified by cataloging public T cell receptors. On average, about 200,000 unique TCR beta nucleotide sequences were sequenced per donor among a few hundred genotyped donors of the cohort, with about 19% of those sequences being non-productive. To predict cytomegalovirus infection status, the study brought together high-throughput TCR immunosequencing, statistical association of individual TCRs with disease status, and machine learning. Genome-wide SNP genotypes for about 60% of the 666 donors were used in a later genetic analysis, which treated that subset as a discovery cohort. Class I and class II HLA loci were covered by the typing at four-digit resolution. On the study overall, not on this receptor specifically: In vitro tests confirmed that a few of the cytomegalovirus-associated TCR beta chains recognize cytomegalovirus antigens. An association between a missense DCLRE1C variant and V-gene and J-gene trimming of TCR beta chains was found in a later genetic analysis and replicated in an independent cohort. According to a later genetic analysis, donors in an Asian-associated ancestry cluster had fewer N-insertions in productive TCRs than the approximately 630-donor mean. Only TCR beta chains were sequenced in this cohort, and the absence of alpha or paired-chain data limited detectable features. Linkage disequilibrium might explain the correlated functional status among segregating V segments, but an unknown experimental factor could not be ruled out. The sequencing pipeline was judged likely to have produced a cluster of highly shared sequence variants as a technical artifact. When HLA alleles, especially DR and DQ, strongly co-occurred, TCR associations were difficult to assign to individual alleles. Because counts were too low, fewer than 20 rarely observed V segments, including chromosome 9 orphons, were excluded from the earlier analysis of several hundred of the donors. Across donors, most TCR sequences were observed very rarely, whereas some public TCRs were present in many individuals. In a later analysis, most CMV-associated TCR beta chains were found to appear HLA-restricted, with HLA associations seemingly driven largely by CMV exposure. Broadly in line with IMGT annotations, most TCR beta V segments showed up in productive rearrangements about 90% or about 30% of the time in an earlier analysis of 587 of the donors. The classifier was reported to diagnose cytomegalovirus status with high specificity and sensitivity in both the original cohort and the validation cohort. It was suggested by the authors that the approach could potentially be generalized to other disease states and immunological phenotypes. Roughly uniform sequencing depth across donors was assumed in presence/absence analyses, although this assumption may not hold. In a later analysis, several top co-occurrence clusters were reported to appear linked to parvovirus B19, influenza, CMV and Epstein-Barr virus. Some IMGT-functional V segments, including TRBV6-2 and TRBV6-3, could not be distinguished by the 87-base-pair reads and were therefore excluded. In a later analysis, HLA-associated TCR beta chains showed more clonal expansion and lower generation probabilities than non-associated chains that were equally common. For the cohort, immune exposure information was limited to CMV serostatus. The study listed 150 to 200 TCR beta chains as associated with cytomegalovirus. A further reported finding was that TCR beta sequences accurately predicted the HLA-A and HLA-B alleles for most subjects in the first cohort. A later analysis found that TCR association rates varied across HLA loci, with DRB1 alleles showing the most associated TCRs and HLA-C alleles the fewest. Because HLA typing was missing for some donors at each locus, association tests included only the typed subset. Specific HLA alleles were associated with 16,951 TCR beta sequences at a false discovery rate of 0.05 in a later analysis.

The cohort comprised around 700 healthy bone marrow donors. At the time of sampling, every cohort member was nominally healthy, though immune exposures that went unrecorded were likely present. The donor tested CMV seropositive and was one of the 289 seropositive cohort members. Each donor provided a peripheral blood sample, and peripheral blood mononuclear cells were used for TCR beta sequencing. Genomic DNA extraction from the blood cell samples was performed with the Qiagen DNeasy Blood Extraction Kit. Receptor amplification or capture employed the immunoSEQ multiplex PCR assay. For the multiplex PCR, a mixture combining 60 forward primers for TCR Vbeta segments and 13 reverse primers for TCR Jbeta segments was used. The CDR3 region of rearranged TCR beta genes was amplified from genomic DNA by a multiplex PCR assay. The Illumina HiSeq System was used to sequence the amplified TCR beta libraries as 87-base-pair reads. In the authors' own workflow: Across the 500 to 700 repertoires, a later analysis counted about 81 million unique TCR beta chains, approximately 12 million of which were shared by at least two donors. A nearest-neighbor algorithm error-corrected the raw reads and collapsed the reads into unique sequences, merging closely related sequences to remove PCR and sequencing errors. V, D and J gene segments were assigned by aligning CDR3 sequences to IMGT reference sequences. For a sequence to be retained, at least a six-nucleotide match to both a V gene segment and a J gene segment was required. Rearrangements were classified as productive when the CDR3 lacked stop codons and remained in frame with V and J, and all other rearrangements were classified as non-productive. CDR3 was defined by IMGT convention, running from the second conserved V-encoded cysteine to the conserved J-encoded phenylalanine. The earlier analysis of fewer than 750 of the donors excluded sequences that lacked an unambiguous match to a single V gene segment. In an earlier analysis of approximately 590 of the donors, a V segment was called functional when productive rearrangements were above 56.7%, and segregating when the standard deviation between donors exceeded 5%. A statistical classification framework was developed to diagnose cytomegalovirus status using the catalog of TCR beta chain sequences. V and J gene assignment, in a later analysis, came from comparing TCR nucleotide sequences with IMGT/GENE-DB human TR gene sequences. In a later analysis, CDR3 sequences and most-parsimonious VDJ recombination scenarios were assigned using the TCRdist pipeline. In a later analysis, each TCR beta chain was defined by its CDR3 amino acid sequence together with its V-gene family, and reads without a unique V-gene family were excluded. To address suspected cross-contamination and a sequencing artifact, a later analysis removed approximately 590 highly shared, low-generation-probability nucleotide sequences. For each public chain, a later analysis derived a clonal expansion index from normalized ranks of inferred template counts within each repertoire. In a later analysis, generation probabilities were computed using a VDJ recombination model fitted to out-of-frame rearrangements, and the results were checked against IGoR. A later analysis scored TCR-TCR, TCR-HLA and TCR-CMV co-occurrence with hypergeometric tests, applying a repertoire-size bias correction to TCR pairs. To estimate false discovery rates, a later analysis permuted the HLA or CMV assignments 20 times. In a later analysis, co-occurring TCRs were grouped using DBSCAN, and TCRdist sequence similarity was added for clustering within HLA-allele-positive subsets. For co-occurrence clustering, repertoires with fewer than 30,000 or more than 120,000 public chains were excluded, along with a handful of repertoires with anomalous nucleotide sharing. The clones in this table, taken by TCRdb from immuneACCESS, are in-frame only. Not every clone is retained; where verified, under half of the shortfall comes from an unresolved V gene, and the cause of the rest is unknown. The V and J calls and clone size were taken over from that table, and D and trimming were inferred from the DNA. This sample gives 150,000 to 200,000 clones in total; approximately 82% of them show up just once. In total, the top ten clones hold roughly 2.1% of the sample.

With respect to this clone: It has no known antigen specificity. No much larger clone exists at a distance of one base, and base qualities are not known.

CDR1 and CDR2 are drawn from the germline V gene: MDHEN, SYDVKM. From the cysteine through the phenylalanine, the CDR3 covers 13 amino acids. The CDR3 DNA has 39 bases and is translated from base 1. V drops 2 bases and J drops 4 bases, leaving 8 bases in between. This sequence uses TRBV28 and TRBJ1-2, with TRBD1 as a weak D call on 5 bases. The sequence was collected from a woman aged 18-29 years in good health and CMV-seropositive. The sequenced sample consisted of PBMCs. The CDR3 reads CASSLTGAYGYTF. The sequenced DNA: TGTGCCAGCAGTTTAACAGGAGCCTATGGCTACACCTTC.